Below, 19 T cell receptor beta chains from the same sample are listed, as sequenced in a study of control samples from healthy donors and cancer patients (dated by TCRdb to the early 2020s). Library method: the immunoSEQ multiplex PCR assay. Imported from immuneACCESS, the table was reduced by TCRdb to in-frame sequences with V and J called. These copies leave out some clones; in studies compared against another copy, an unresolved V gene accounts for under half, and the cause of the remainder is not known. In all, the sample holds about 180,000 clones, and around 91% of those were seen once. 1.2% to 1.5% of the sample is held by the ten biggest clonotypes. Sequencing was performed on blood. Receptors were obtained from a woman aged 45-65 years in good health.

This clone showed up just once. V is TRBV6-4 and J is TRBJ2-6; 7 bases match TRBD1. The germline V gene encodes CDR1 MRHNA and CDR2 SNTAGT. J gave up 1 base and V 5 bases, and 5 bases lay outside the gene matches. The CDR3 length is 16 residues. The CDR3 protein is CASSRDSVSGANVLTF. The CDR3 DNA sequence: TGTGCCAGCAGTAGGGACAGCGTTTCTGGGGCCAACGTCCTGACTTTC.

The chain is built from TRBV28 and TRBJ1-5, with a weak D call TRBD1 (6 bases). V was clipped by 6 bases and J by 5 bases, with 20 bases between them. The germline V gene encodes CDR1 MDHEN and CDR2 SYDVKM. The CDR3 contains 16 residues. As DNA, the CDR3 is TGTGCCAGCAGACCTTTGGGGGGGGCGCCGGATCAGCCCCAGCATTTT. It specifies CASRPLGGAPDQPQHF. Drawing the rest from reference TRBV28 and TRBJ1-5, the complete variable domain is DVKVTQSSRYLVKRTGEKVFLECVQDMDHENMFWYRQDPGLGLRLIYFSYDVKMKEKGDIPEGYSVSREKKERFSLILESASTNQTSMYLCASRPLGGAPDQPQHFGDGTRLSIL.

The chain is built from TRBV5-1 and TRBJ2-2; weak D call: TRBD1 (6 bases). This CDR3 has 15 residues. CDR1 is SGHRS and CDR2 is YFSETQ in the germline V gene. V lost 5 bases and J 3 bases, leaving 14 bases between the germline ends. This CDR3 is CASSQGQPYTGELFF. Written as DNA, the CDR3 is TGCGCCAGCAGTCAAGGACAGCCTTACACCGGGGAGCTGTTTTTT.

The V call is TRBV3-1 (or the pseudogene TRBV3-2), the J call TRBJ2-2, with D hard to call. This CDR3 has 13 residues. Per the germline V gene, CDR1 is LGHDT and CDR2 is YNNKEL (reference sequence). Trimming stripped 4 bases from V and 5 bases from J, with 8 bases between. CDR3 nucleotide sequence: TGTGCCAGCAGCCCCCAGAGAACCGGGGAGCTGTTTTTT. Translated: CASSPQRTGELFF.

This chain uses TRBV19 with TRBJ2-3; 7 nucleotides agree with TRBD2. CDR1 is LNHDA and CDR2 is SQIVND in the germline V gene (reference sequence). With V trimmed by 7 bases and J by 1 base, 2 bases remained unmatched. The CDR3 spans 13 residues. The CDR3 loop is CASNAGGTDTQYF. The CDR3 DNA sequence: TGTGCCAGTAACGCGGGAGGCACAGATACGCAGTATTTT.

The chain carries TRBV7-3 and TRBJ1-1; 9 positions agree with TRBD1. This CDR3 contains 13 residues. Per germline, CDR1 SGHTA and CDR2 FQGTGA. With 5 bases clipped from V and 3 bases from J, the junction kept 1 base outside the gene matches. The CDR3 bases are TGTGCCAGCAGCAGACAGGGGGACACTGAAGCTTTCTTT. Its protein product is CASSRQGDTEAFF. The whole variable domain, filled in from reference TRBV7-3 and TRBJ1-1, reads GAGVSQTPSNKVTEKGKYVELRCDPISGHTALYWYRQSLGQGPEFLIYFQGTGAADDSGLPNDRFFAVRPEGSVSTLKIQRTERGDSAVYLCASSRQGDTEAFFGQGTRLTVV.

V gene TRBV5-5 combines with J gene TRBJ2-4; the D is unclear. V gave up 0 bases and J gave up 9 bases, with 10 bases separating them. The CDR3 is 13 amino acids. Germline CDR1 reads SGHKS; CDR2 reads YYEKEE (reference sequence). The CDR3 region is CASSLEQSGIQYF. The CDR3 bases are TGTGCCAGCAGCTTGGAACAGTCGGGCATTCAGTACTTC.

This chain joins TRBV30 and TRBJ2-5; D gene ambiguous. The V and J ends lost 1 base and 10 bases respectively, with 19 bases between them. Germline V gives CDR1 GTSNPN, CDR2 SVGIG (reference sequence). The CDR3 consists of 14 residues. As DNA, the CDR3 is TGTGCCTGGAGTGGATTGGGCCGGAATGGTGGCCAGTACTTC. Residues: CAWSGLGRNGGQYF.

The V gene is TRBV5-5, the J gene TRBJ2-1; 11 nucleotides align to TRBD2. Germline loops: CDR1 SGHKS, CDR2 YYEKEE (reference sequence). This CDR3 contains 14 residues. J was trimmed by 10 bases and V by 3 bases; bases with no gene match: 6. In nucleotides, the CDR3 is TGTGCCAGCAGCTATCCGGGACTAGCGGACGAGCAGTTCTTC. This encodes CASSYPGLADEQFF.

V usage is TRBV28 and J usage is TRBJ2-3; 9 positions match TRBD1. CDR3 length: 13 residues. The ends lost 8 bases at V and 9 bases at J; junction bases unmatched: 9. Germline V gene sequence: CDR1 MDHEN, CDR2 SYDVKM. The CDR3 DNA reads TGTGCCAGCTCACAGGGGGCTGTGGGGACGCAGTATTTT. Translation gives CASSQGAVGTQYF.

This chain uses TRBV9 with TRBJ2-1; 9 positions match TRBD1. Germline V gene data show CDR1 as SGDLS and CDR2 as YYNGEE. The V gene end was trimmed by 7 bases and the J gene end by 2 bases; junction bases not matched to a gene: 4. This CDR3 contains 14 residues. This chain's CDR3 is CASVGTGPYNEQFF. CDR3 DNA sequence: TGTGCCAGCGTCGGGACAGGGCCCTACAATGAGCAGTTCTTC.

The J gene is TRBJ2-3, the V gene TRBV5-1, with D unclear. CDR1 and CDR2 (germline): SGHRS, YFSETQ. The CDR3 is 13 residues long. V dropped 4 bases and J dropped 6 bases, with 12 bases sitting between them. CDR3 in amino acids: CASSPELVDTQYF. The CDR3 bases are TGCGCCAGCAGCCCGGAGCTGGTGGATACGCAGTATTTT.

This clone was seen only a few times. The chain joins TRBV6-2 or TRBV6-3 to TRBJ1-2; D unresolved. Germline V gene sequence: CDR1 MNHEY, CDR2 SVGEGT. The length of the CDR3 is 13 residues. V lost 4 bases and J lost 8, with 14 bases in between. The CDR3: CASSSQLGGGYTF. The CDR3 bases are TGTGCCAGCAGTTCCCAGTTGGGAGGCGGCTACACCTTC.

The chain uses TRBV5-6 and TRBJ2-1, with D hard to call. CDR3 size: 12 residues. Deletions cut 0 bases from V and 8 bases from J, with 6 bases between. The germline CDR1 and CDR2 sequences are SGHDT and YYEEEE. CDR3 in DNA: TGTGCCAGCAGCTTGGCCCTCTATGAGCAGTTCTTC. This gives the protein CASSLALYEQFF. Drawing the rest from reference TRBV5-6 and TRBJ2-1, the complete variable domain is DAGVTQSPTHLIKTRGQQVTLRCSPKSGHDTVSWYQQALGQGPQFIFQYYEEEERQRGNFPDRFSGHQFPNYSSELNVNALLLGDSALYLCASSLALYEQFFGPGTRLTVL.

This chain links TRBV13 with TRBJ2-1; D uncertain. In germline, CDR1 is PRHDT, CDR2 FYEKMQ (reference sequence). This CDR3 has 15 residues. The germline V and J ends were trimmed by 7 bases and 5 bases, with 18 bases remaining between them. DNA of the CDR3: TGTGCCAGCAATTTCCCCAGCGAGGATCACAATGAGCAGTTCTTC. Its protein is CASNFPSEDHNEQFF.

The J gene is TRBJ2-3, the V gene TRBV5-5; TRBD2 agrees at 10 bases. The V and J ends lost 0 bases and 3 bases, in that order; junction bases with no gene match: 4. The CDR3 spans 16 residues. The germline V gene has CDR1 SGHKS and CDR2 YYEKEE (reference sequence). The CDR3 is CASSLVQRGGTDTQYF. The CDR3 DNA follows: TGTGCCAGCAGCTTGGTCCAGCGGGGGGGAACAGATACGCAGTATTTT.

The V gene is TRBV11-2, the J gene TRBJ1-3; D is perhaps TRBD1 (6 bases). V was shortened by 5 bases and J by 7 bases, with 15 bases between the two germline ends. There are 14 residues in the CDR3. Per germline, CDR1 SGHAT and CDR2 FQNNGV. CDR3 protein: CASSAGAGGNTIYF. In DNA form, the CDR3 reads TGTGCCAGCAGCGCAGGGGCCGGCGGGAACACCATATATTTT.

The CDR3 DNA is TGTGCCAGTAGTACCGGGACAGGGGCTGGGGCCAACGTCCTGACTTTC. Translating it yields CASSTGTGAGANVLTF. The chain couples TRBV19 to TRBJ2-6, with 10 positions matching TRBD1. Trimming at V came to 4 bases and at J to 2 bases, leaving 2 bases not matched to a gene. Germline V gives CDR1 LNHDA, CDR2 SQIVND (reference sequence). The CDR3 runs 16 residues.

The chain carries TRBV4-3 and TRBJ2-7; D not certain. The CDR3 is 15 residues long. V lost 4 bases, J lost 0 bases, and 13 bases lay in between. Germline V gene sequence: CDR1 LGHNA, CDR2 YSLEER. The CDR3 nucleotides are TGCGCCAGCAGCCCCTCTTACTCGAGCTCCTACGAGCAGTACTTC. It specifies CASSPSYSSSYEQYF.